This T cell receptor beta chain was obtained from a study of blood T cell repertoires in COVID-19 (dated by TCRdb to about 2020). Turning to the overall study: The collaborator samples originated in the United States, Italy and Spain and spanned the acute and convalescent phases of COVID-19. The prospective study material was composed of cDNA or gDNA derived from T cells, B-cell-depleted T cells, or PBMCs. The dataset comprised deeply sampled blood TCRbeta repertoires from subjects exposed to, actively infected with, or recovered from COVID-19. A freely available public database, intended as a resource for researchers studying the immune response to SARS-CoV-2, is where the repertoires were released. The samples were drawn from the first 160 participants of the ongoing ImmuneRACE study and from 1,254 subjects provided by 6 global collaborators. Sample metadata almost always included a de-identified subject ID, COVID-19 status, age in years and sex. Where available, HLA class I and class II types were taken from metadata supplied by the sample provider and were not determined by assay-based typing.

Note on this clone: The specificity of this receptor is unknown. No base quality values were provided; no much bigger clone lies one nucleotide off.

Inclusive of the bounding cysteine and phenylalanine, the CDR3 is 16 residues long. Only the CDR3 part of the read is kept: 48 bases, read in frame from the first base. Here V drops 2 bases and J drops 3 bases, and the junction holds 5 bases not matched to any gene. For CDR1 and CDR2, the germline V gene lists MNHNS and SASEGT. TCRbeta CDR3 regions were amplified from genomic DNA by means of the immunoSEQ Assay, a bias-controlled multiplex PCR. Regarding the original processing steps: The number of nucleated cells in each sample was estimated by amplification of reference gene primers within the assay. Sequence reads were collapsed and filtered to measure the absolute abundance of every unique TCRbeta CDR3 rearrangement. For each sample, productive Simpson clonality was calculated as the square root of Simpson's diversity index over productive rearrangements. TCRdb carries this immuneACCESS record with in-frame sequences only. Its versions omit some clonotypes, under half of them owing to an unresolved V gene in the studies checked, with the rest unexplained. V and J calls and clone size are as listed in that table; D and trimming were resolved from the DNA. Here the sample has about 240,000 clones; 87% occur a single time. Clones ranked in the top ten supply around 2.6% of the sample.

Participants in the prospective study were enrolled through a virtual design, were aged about 18 to 90 years, and lived in some 24 United States geographic areas. To assign participants to cohorts, the prospective study relied on clinical history that participants themselves reported in a screening survey and a study questionnaire. Each participant in the prospective study had whole blood, serum and a nasopharyngeal or oropharyngeal swab collected by mobile phlebotomists. Prospective study participants could optionally give additional blood draws and questionnaires over an approximately 2-month period. Prospective study blood samples were shipped either frozen or at room temperature before DNA extraction. Findings and caveats that apply to the study as a whole: Clinical and demographic metadata were provided uncurated, with the amount varying by source and participant.

The source is a woman aged 25 to 39 with acute COVID-19. Sequenced: PBMCs or T cells enriched from blood (not recorded which). Recombination connected TRBV6-1 to TRBJ1-3, with 9 bases matching TRBD1. The DNA is TGTGCCAGCAGTGAACTACAGGGGGCGAGTGGAAACACCATATATTTT. Its translation is CASSELQGASGNTIYF.